This TCR beta chain was identified in a study of cytomegalovirus exposure and HLA in healthy donors. Study-level results: Reportedly, HLA-A and HLA-B alleles of most subjects were accurately predicted from TCR beta.

On this clone itself: Its target is unknown.

CDR3 length: 16 amino acids. Germline CDR1 is KGHSH and CDR2 is LQKENI. J was trimmed by 7 bases and V by 1 base; bases with no gene match: 7. The PCR employed 60 Vbeta primers together with 13 Jbeta primers. Sequenced by immunoSEQ multiplex PCR; TCRdb stores in-frame clones only, minus some. The repertoire has around 200,000 clones, around 83% of them found once; the top ten carry 1.6%. The rearrangement joins TRBV18 to TRBJ2-2, with TRBD1 matching over 9 bases. Sequences were obtained from PBMCs. The receptor comes from a man aged 50 to 59 in good health and CMV-seronegative. This CDR3 is CASSPLQGARVGELFF. CDR3 sequence (DNA): TGTGCCAGCTCACCACTACAGGGGGCAAGAGTCGGGGAGCTGTTTTTT.